Shown below are 13 T cell receptor beta chains from a single sample sequenced in a study of blood T cells in healthy people across ages. A second PCR of 7 to 11 cycles used a sample-barcoded 5' primer and a J-beta primer mix. MiXCR was run by TCRdb on the 5' RACE reads, yielding one entry per CDR3 protein. This sample has about 780,000 distinct CDR3 sequences, with around 50% found just once. The sample taken for sequencing was blood. The receptor source for this set is an elderly man in good health.

The chain couples TRBV7-9 to TRBJ2-7; D unresolved. CDR3 length equals 14 residues. Trimming left V 2 bases short and J 2 bases short, with 10 bases between. Per the germline V gene, CDR1 is SEHNR and CDR2 is FQNEAQ (reference sequence). The chain's CDR3 is CASSLLPATYEQYF. CDR3 bases: TGTGCCAGCAGCTTACTTCCAGCTACCTACGAGCAGTACTTC.

The gene calls are TRBV18 and TRBJ1-2, with D hard to call. V lost 3 bases and J lost 8, with 13 bases in between. The germline V gene encodes CDR1 KGHSH and CDR2 LQKENI. The CDR3 consists of 13 residues. The chain's CDR3 is CASSPLTDEGYTF. DNA of the CDR3: TGTGCCAGCTCACCCTTAACGGACGAAGGCTACACCTTC.

V usage is TRBV20-1 and J usage is TRBJ1-5; the D is unclear. Germline CDR1 is DFQATT and CDR2 is SNEGSKA (reference sequence). This CDR3 has 16 residues. Between the trimmed V and J ends, which lost 1 base and 1 base, there was a span of 14 bases. The chain's CDR3 is CSARVGGRGSNQPQHF. In DNA form, the CDR3 reads TGCAGTGCTAGAGTTGGAGGGCGAGGAAGCAATCAGCCCCAGCATTTT.

This rearrangement joins TRBV29-1 to TRBJ2-5, with TRBD2 identical over 10 bases. The germline V gene encodes CDR1 SQVTM and CDR2 ANQGSEA. V lost 5 bases to trimming and J lost 11 bases; unmatched junction nucleotides: 17. The CDR3 contains 15 residues. The CDR3, as DNA: TGCAGCGTTAGACCCGGGACTAGCGTTTACACTGAGCAGTACTTC. Translation: CSVRPGTSVYTEQYF.

In its sample, this clonotype was seen many times. This chain uses TRBV29-1 with TRBJ2-7; 15 nucleotides match TRBD2. The last part of the DNA fits TRBJ2-5 better; the J call may be wrong. CDR1 is SQVTM and CDR2 is ANQGSEA in the germline V gene. The CDR3 has 14 residues. As DNA, the CDR3 is TGCAGCGTCGGACTAGCGGGAGGGACGCAGACCCAGTACTTC. Protein: CSVGLAGGTQTQYF.

This clonotype was recorded a few times. The chain is built from TRBV15 and TRBJ2-7; possible D gene TRBD2, 6 bases. The CDR3 runs 14 residues. The V gene's germline CDR1 is LNHNV and CDR2 YYDKDF (reference sequence). Trimming stripped 1 base from V and 3 bases from J, with 10 bases between. The CDR3 region has the DNA TGTGCCACCAGCAGAGCGGGAGATTTCTACGAGCAGTACTTC. Its translation: CATSRAGDFYEQYF.

As DNA, the CDR3 is TGTGCCAGCAGCCACGGAGGGGAAGCAGATACGCAGTATTTT. Encoded protein: CASSHGGEADTQYF. The chain recombines TRBV11-2 with TRBJ2-3, with TRBD2 as a possible D gene (6 bases). Trimming left V 5 bases short and J 4 bases short, with 13 bases between. This CDR3 has 14 amino acids. Per the germline V gene, CDR1 is SGHAT and CDR2 is FQNNGV.

V and J are TRBV6-1 and TRBJ1-4; D perhaps matches TRBD1 (6 bases). Germline V gene data show CDR1 as MNHNS and CDR2 as SASEGT. The CDR3 runs to 16 residues. V lost 4 bases to trimming and J lost 6 bases, with 18 bases between them. The CDR3 DNA reads TGTGCCAGCAGTGGGACCAGGGGAAAGGGGGATGAAAAACTGTTTTTT. Amino acids: CASSGTRGKGDEKLFF.

The sample holds a few counts of this clonotype. The CDR3 here is CASSLDGGRVYEQYF. The CDR3 DNA sequence: TGTGCCAGCAGCTTAGACGGCGGGAGGGTATACGAGCAGTACTTC. The chain carries TRBV7-2 and TRBJ2-7, with 9 bases matching TRBD2. The CDR3 is made up of 15 amino acids. With 1 base clipped from V and 4 bases from J, the junction kept 5 bases outside the gene matches. Germline V gene lookup returns CDR1 SGHTA and CDR2 FQGNSA.

The V gene is TRBV11-1, the J gene TRBJ2-1, with 11 bases aligning to TRBD2. V was pared by 7 bases and J by 8 bases, with 16 bases of the junction left unmatched. From germline, CDR1 is SGHAT and CDR2 FQDESV (reference sequence). This CDR3 has 17 residues. Written as DNA, the CDR3 is TGTGCCAGCACCTTTAACCCCGTAGCGGGGGGGCCCGATGAGCAGTTCTTC. Amino acids: CASTFNPVAGGPDEQFF. Variable domain in full (rest from reference TRBV11-1 and TRBJ2-1): EAEVAQSPRYKITEKSQAVAFWCDPISGHATLYWYRQILGQGPELLVQFQDESVVDDSQLPKDRFSAERLKGVDSTLKIQPAELGDSAMYLCASTFNPVAGGPDEQFFGPGTRLTVL.

The chain has TRBV4-1 and TRBJ2-1, with 7 bases lining up with TRBD2. The CDR3 has 17 amino acids. J gave up 0 bases and V 0 bases, and 5 bases lay outside the gene matches. Germline CDR1 MGHRA, CDR2 YSYEKL. CDR3 DNA: TGCGCCAGCAGCCAAGAGGCCCTAGCGGTCTCCTACAATGAGCAGTTCTTC. It encodes CASSQEALAVSYNEQFF.

The DNA for the CDR3 is TGTGCCAGCATGTTAGAGACCCAGTACTTC. It yields the protein CASMLETQYF. The rearrangement links TRBV2 to TRBJ2-7; D remains ambiguous. The end of the DNA aligns better with TRBJ2-5, so the J call may be wrong. CDR1 and CDR2 from the germline V gene are SNHLY and FYNNEI. CDR3 size: 10 residues.

This clonotype occurred a few times. V gene TRBV9 combines with J gene TRBJ2-7; TRBD1 aligns across 10 bases. Unmatched junction bases numbered 6, after V lost 3 bases and J lost 6 bases. CDR1 and CDR2 (germline): SGDLS, YYNGEE. CDR3 length equals 14 residues. The DNA for the CDR3 is TGTGCCAGCAGCGCAGGGACAGGGGTCACCGAGCAGTACTTC. This translates into CASSAGTGVTEQYF.